The 27 T cell receptor beta chains listed next were all sequenced from one sample in a study of T cells in localized non-small cell lung cancer. The data were produced by immunoSEQ multiplex PCR, yet TCRdb's version contains in-frame clones alone and is incomplete. The sample has over 25,000 clones; around 80% are singletons. This specimen consisted of peripheral blood, obtained before any cancer treatment. The receptor set was obtained from a male donor older than 55 with stage III squamous cell lung carcinoma.

The chain employs TRBV10-3 and TRBJ1-5; a possible D gene is TRBD1 (5 bases). The V gene lost 1 base and the J gene lost 3 bases, with 13 bases spanning the gap. The germline V gene encodes CDR1 ENHRY and CDR2 SYGVKD. The CDR3 has 16 residues. CDR3 protein: CAISEYGGGNNQPQHF. In nucleotides, the CDR3 is TGTGCCATCAGTGAGTACGGGGGTGGGAACAATCAGCCCCAGCATTTT.

The chain joins TRBV11-2 to TRBJ1-2; the D is unclear. CDR3 length equals 13 residues. Germline V gene data show CDR1 as SGHAT and CDR2 as FQNNGV. Between the trimmed V and J ends, which lost 5 bases and 4 bases, there was a span of 11 bases. The CDR3 region is CASSPGAFYGYTF. The CDR3 DNA reads as TGTGCCAGCAGCCCCGGCGCTTTCTATGGCTACACCTTC.

The genes are TRBV6-1 and TRBJ1-5; D is possibly TRBD1 (6 bases). The CDR3 loop spans 13 amino acids. The germline gives CDR1 MNHNS, CDR2 SASEGT. V was cut by 6 bases and J by 0 bases, with 6 bases left in between. DNA of the CDR3: TGTGCCAGCAGGGGGGCTAGCAATCAGCCCCAGCATTTT. Protein product: CASRGASNQPQHF.

The chain joins TRBV11-2 to TRBJ1-5; 7 bases are shared with TRBD1. There are 16 residues in the CDR3. The V gene end was trimmed by 3 bases and the J gene end by 4 bases; junction bases not matched to a gene: 9. CDR1 is SGHAT, CDR2 FQNNGV, per germline. The CDR3 loop reads CASSLGDRPLNQPQHF. The CDR3 region has the DNA TGTGCCAGCAGCTTGGGGGACAGACCGCTAAATCAGCCCCAGCATTTT.

The V call is TRBV5-6, the J call TRBJ2-7; D is possibly TRBD1 (5 bases). V was clipped by 7 bases and J by 6 bases, with 20 bases between them. Germline values: CDR1 SGHDT, CDR2 YYEEEE. The CDR3 extends over 14 amino acids. The CDR3 sequence is CASGKRQPPGEQYF. CDR3 nucleotides: TGTGCCAGCGGAAAGAGACAGCCGCCCGGCGAGCAGTACTTC.

V gene TRBV30 combines with J gene TRBJ2-5; no definite D call. V lost 4 bases, J lost 1 base, and 10 bases lay in between. Germline V gives CDR1 GTSNPN, CDR2 SVGIG (reference sequence). The CDR3 sequence is 13 residues long. The CDR3 region is CAWNGLLQETQYF. DNA of the CDR3: TGTGCCTGGAACGGTCTACTCCAAGAGACCCAGTACTTC.

This clone was recorded a few times. V gene TRBV19 combines with J gene TRBJ1-1, with D possibly TRBD1 on 5 matching bases. This CDR3 region has 13 residues. The V end was cut by 1 base, the J end by 5 bases, with 8 bases between. From germline, CDR1 is LNHDA and CDR2 SQIVND (reference sequence). Here the CDR3 reads CASSIGGGTEAFF. The CDR3 region has the DNA TGTGCCAGTAGTATAGGCGGGGGAACTGAAGCTTTCTTT. Combining the CDR3 with reference TRBV19 and TRBJ1-1 gives the whole variable domain DGGITQSPKYLFRKEGQNVTLSCEQNLNHDAMYWYRQDPGQGLRLIYYSQIVNDFQKGDIAEGYSVSREKKESFPLTVTSAQKNPTAFYLCASSIGGGTEAFFGQGTRLTVV.

This chain uses TRBV6-5 with TRBJ1-2; D uncertain. V was shortened by 0 bases and J by 6 bases, with 17 bases between the two germline ends. The CDR3 is 16 residues long. Germline V gene sequence: CDR1 MNHEY, CDR2 SVGAGI. CDR3 region: CASSYSNGLAWDGYTF. In DNA form, the CDR3 reads TGTGCCAGCAGTTACTCGAACGGGCTGGCATGGGATGGCTACACCTTC.

The genes are TRBV9 and TRBJ2-3; 8 bases are shared with TRBD2. V trimming: 4 bases; J trimming: 0 bases; junction bases outside the gene matches: 4. The CDR3 covers 15 residues. Germline loops: CDR1 SGDLS, CDR2 YYNGEE. The CDR3 DNA reads TGTGCCAGCAGCCCCACTAGCGGAAGCACAGATACGCAGTATTTT. This encodes CASSPTSGSTDTQYF.

This clone occurred once. The chain carries TRBV29-1 and TRBJ2-3; D remains ambiguous. This CDR3 contains 13 residues. The ends were cut back, 7 bases at V and 0 bases at J, with 11 bases in the middle. The germline V gene encodes CDR1 SQVTM and CDR2 ANQGSEA. CDR3 DNA: TGCAGCGCAGAAGCGCCAAGCACAGATACGCAGTATTTT. Translated, it gives CSAEAPSTDTQYF.

Only a few counts were recorded for this clone. The chain joins TRBV2 to TRBJ2-7; D remains unclear. The V end lost 0 bases, the J end lost 6 bases, and 9 bases lay between the germline ends. This CDR3 comprises 13 residues. Germline CDR1 is SNHLY and CDR2 is FYNNEI. The CDR3 DNA sequence: TGTGCCAGCAGTGAAGCGTACCAGACCGAGCAGTACTTC. It codes for CASSEAYQTEQYF.

The V and J genes are TRBV5-1 and TRBJ1-1, with 7 bases fitting TRBD1. The V and J ends lost 0 bases and 1 base, in that order; junction bases with no gene match: 3. This CDR3 spans 15 amino acids. In germline, CDR1 is SGHRS, CDR2 YFSETQ. The CDR3 sequence: CASSLGGTANTEAFF. The CDR3 coding sequence is TGCGCCAGCAGCTTGGGTGGGACAGCGAACACTGAAGCTTTCTTT. Together with reference TRBV5-1 and TRBJ1-1, the CDR3 gives the full variable domain: KAGVTQTPRYLIKTRGQQVTLSCSPISGHRSVSWYQQTPGQGLQFLFEYFSETQRNKGNFPGRFSGRQFSNSRSEMNVSTLELGDSALYLCASSLGGTANTEAFFGQGTRLTVV.

V usage is TRBV2 and J usage is TRBJ2-7, with TRBD2 matching 8 bases. Trimming at V came to 3 bases and at J to 4 bases, leaving 17 bases not matched to a gene. This CDR3 region has 18 residues. CDR1 is SNHLY, CDR2 FYNNEI, per germline. The CDR3 region is CASSDNLWSGTRIYEQYF. CDR3 nucleotides: TGTGCCAGCAGTGATAATTTATGGTCAGGGACTAGGATATACGAGCAGTACTTC.

This rearrangement joins TRBV7-2 to TRBJ2-1, with D possibly matching TRBD2 (5 bases). The CDR3 is 12 residues long. Germline V gene sequence: CDR1 SGHTA, CDR2 FQGNSA. The V gene lost 5 bases and the J gene lost 7 bases, with 9 bases spanning the gap. The CDR3: CASSMDWNEQFF. Here the CDR3 DNA reads TGTGCCAGCAGCATGGACTGGAATGAGCAGTTCTTC.

The V call is TRBV7-2, the J call TRBJ2-2; D is undetermined. CDR1 is SGHTA and CDR2 is FQGNSA in the germline V gene. Trimming removed 2 bases from V and 7 bases from J, with 14 bases in between. This CDR3 spans 15 amino acids. The CDR3 is CASSLHLEIGGELFF. Here the CDR3 DNA reads TGTGCCAGCAGCTTACATCTAGAGATAGGCGGGGAGCTGTTTTTT.

This rearrangement joins TRBV6-6 to TRBJ1-2, with 7 bases that match TRBD1. Germline lookup yields CDR1 MNHNY and CDR2 SVGAGI (reference sequence). This CDR3 spans 13 amino acids. V dropped 6 bases and J dropped 6; count of bases not matched to a gene: 7. CDR3 DNA: TGTGCCAGCAGGATACAGGGGTTGGATGGCTACACCTTC. Encoded protein: CASRIQGLDGYTF.

J is TRBJ2-7 and V is TRBV25-1; no reliable D call. Between the trimmed V and J ends, which lost 6 bases and 3 bases, there was a span of 9 bases. Looked up from germline, CDR1 is MGHDK and CDR2 is SYGVNS. This CDR3 comprises 12 residues. The CDR3 here is CASSGGFYEQYF. CDR3 DNA sequence: TGTGCCAGCAGCGGTGGCTTCTACGAGCAGTACTTC.

The chain carries TRBV19 and TRBJ2-5; D gene unclear. The V and J ends lost 6 bases and 3 bases respectively, with 11 bases between them. From germline, CDR1 is LNHDA and CDR2 SQIVND (reference sequence). The CDR3 covers 13 residues. The CDR3 region is CASSKGGEETQYF. CDR3 coding DNA: TGTGCCAGTAGCAAAGGTGGGGAAGAGACCCAGTACTTC.

The V and J genes are TRBV18 and TRBJ1-4; 9 bases agree with TRBD1. This CDR3 region has 15 residues. J gave up 6 bases and V 3 bases, and 5 bases lay outside the gene matches. CDR1 is KGHSH, CDR2 LQKENI, per germline. CDR3 DNA sequence: TGTGCCAGCTCACCCCGGACAGGGGATTATGAAAAACTGTTTTTT. Protein: CASSPRTGDYEKLFF. The full variable domain, in which reference TRBV18 and TRBJ1-4 provide the parts outside the CDR3, is NAGVMQNPRHLVRRRGQEARLRCSPMKGHSHVYWYRQLPEEGLKFMVYLQKENIIDESGMPKERFSAEFPKEGPSILRIQQVVRGDSAAYFCASSPRTGDYEKLFFGSGTQLSVL.

This chain uses TRBV6-6 with TRBJ1-2, with D possibly matching TRBD1 (5 bases). CDR1 is MNHNY and CDR2 is SVGAGI in the germline V gene (reference sequence). CDR3 length equals 12 residues. Trimming removed 10 bases at V and 0 bases at J, with 9 bases between. For the CDR3, the DNA is TGTGCCACCAGACAGACTAACTATGGCTACACCTTC. Its translation is CATRQTNYGYTF.

This clone was counted a single time. The genes are TRBV2 and TRBJ2-7, with a weak D call TRBD1 (6 bases). Germline lookup yields CDR1 SNHLY and CDR2 FYNNEI. The CDR3 sequence is 12 residues long. V was cut by 10 bases and J by 2 bases, with 12 bases left in between. The CDR3 DNA is TGTGCCATCCAAGACAGGCCCTACGAGCAGTACTTC. Amino acids: CAIQDRPYEQYF.

This clone appeared a few times. The rearrangement uses TRBV13 and TRBJ1-4, with no clear D. This CDR3 region has 14 residues. Trimming removed 5 bases at V and 0 bases at J, with 7 bases between. Germline V gives CDR1 PRHDT, CDR2 FYEKMQ (reference sequence). The CDR3 loop is CASSRWATNEKLFF. In DNA, the CDR3 is TGTGCCAGCAGCCGTTGGGCAACTAATGAAAAACTGTTTTTT.

V gene TRBV18 combines with J gene TRBJ1-2; D is possibly TRBD1 (5 bases). CDR3 length: 13 residues. From germline, CDR1 is KGHSH and CDR2 LQKENI. Trimming took off 5 bases at V and 5 bases at J, with 12 bases between the two ends. CDR3 nucleotide sequence: TGTGCCAGCTCAGGGGACCGAACGTATGGCTACACCTTC. Protein sequence: CASSGDRTYGYTF.

The V gene is TRBV6-5, the J gene TRBJ2-2; 7 nucleotides align to TRBD1. The CDR3 contains 14 residues. Germline V lookup: CDR1 MNHEY, CDR2 SVGAGI. V shed 6 bases and J 2 bases; nucleotides not matched to a gene: 3. DNA for the CDR3: TGTGCCAGCAGCGGGACAGTAAACACCGGGGAGCTGTTTTTT. Translating gives CASSGTVNTGELFF.

CDR3 residues: CASSLGGYSYEQYF. DNA for the CDR3: TGTGCCAGCAGTTTGGGCGGATACTCCTACGAGCAGTACTTC. The rearrangement uses TRBV6-6 and TRBJ2-7; D unresolved. The CDR3 loop spans 14 amino acids. Germline CDR1 is MNHNY and CDR2 is SVGAGI (reference sequence). V was shortened by 4 bases and J by 0 bases, with 10 bases between the two germline ends.

This chain connects TRBV19 to TRBJ1-5; the D gene is possibly TRBD1 (6 bases). With 5 bases removed from V and 4 bases from J, the gap between germline ends came to 12 bases. The CDR3 contains 14 residues. Germline-derived CDR1 and CDR2 are LNHDA and SQIVND (reference sequence). CDR3 nucleotides: TGTGCCAGTAGTCGGACAGCCGTAAATCAGCCCCAGCATTTT. This encodes CASSRTAVNQPQHF.

The gene calls are TRBV6-1 and TRBJ1-6; 8 bases align to TRBD1. The CDR3 sequence is 17 residues long. The germline gives CDR1 MNHNS, CDR2 SASEGT. V shed 4 bases, J shed 7 bases, and the junction held 12 bases outside the gene matches. This chain's CDR3 is CASSAGQGKIGNSPLHF. The CDR3 nucleotides read TGTGCCAGCAGTGCAGGACAGGGCAAAATAGGCAATTCACCCCTCCACTTT.